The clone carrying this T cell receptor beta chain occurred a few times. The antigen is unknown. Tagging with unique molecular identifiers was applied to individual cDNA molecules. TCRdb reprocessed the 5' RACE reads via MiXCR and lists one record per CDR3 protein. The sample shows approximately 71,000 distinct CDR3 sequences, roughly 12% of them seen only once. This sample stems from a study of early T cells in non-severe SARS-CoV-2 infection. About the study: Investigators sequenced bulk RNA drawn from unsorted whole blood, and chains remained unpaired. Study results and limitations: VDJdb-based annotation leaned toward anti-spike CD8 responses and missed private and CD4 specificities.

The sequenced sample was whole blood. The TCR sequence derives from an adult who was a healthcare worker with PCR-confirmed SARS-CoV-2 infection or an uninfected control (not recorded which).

The CDR3 here is CSVENPKGSYEQYF. In DNA form, the CDR3 reads TGCAGCGTTGAGAACCCCAAGGGCTCCTACGAGCAGTACTTC. The J gene is TRBJ2-7, the V gene TRBV29-1; D is unresolved. Germline CDR1 is SQVTM and CDR2 is ANQGSEA. This CDR3 contains 14 residues. V was pared by 3 bases and J by 0 bases, with 12 bases between.